This T cell receptor (beta chain) was sequenced for a study of shared clonotypes between healthy human individuals. Overall study context: Aged between 18 and 49, the donors were a couple of women and a few men. Overall study results and limits: The naive CD4 repertoires of a handful of donors were compared, and around 5.1% of clonotypes were shared. As a rule, naive subsets had a larger estimated richness than memory subsets.

Assay: immunoSEQ multiplex PCR; the TCRdb copy retains only in-frame clones and omits some. The sample consists of over 850,000 clones, around 78% of them appearing once. After removal of 0 bases from V and 2 bases from J, the junction contained 4 bases not matched to a gene. In germline, CDR1 is SGHRS, CDR2 YFSETQ. The CDR3 loop spans 16 amino acids. As for this clone: Its antigen remains unidentified.

The sample comprised memory CD4+ T cells from PBMCs. The sample's subset: CD45RA-negative fraction. The chain joins TRBV5-1 to TRBJ2-3; 9 bases match TRBD2. The sequence was obtained from a man younger than 30 in good health. Some clones in this sample may be carry-over from other donors' samples. The CDR3 spells CASSLDSGGATDTQYF. CDR3 nucleotides: TGCGCCAGCAGCTTGGATAGCGGGGGAGCCACAGATACGCAGTATTTT.